This T cell receptor (beta chain) stems from a study of CD8+ T cells in alopecia areata. Treatment denoted: oral pan-JAK inhibitor, 5-10 mg twice daily. Following RNA extraction, reverse transcription yielded cDNA that acted as the sequencing template. Method: immunoSEQ multiplex PCR; TCRdb's copy keeps in-frame clones and lacks some. The profile shows 140,000 to 150,000 clones, roughly 50% of them singletons. This clonotype originated in a human donor with alopecia areata. Specimen: CD8+ T cells sorted from blood, collected at week 4, from a patient treated with tofacitinib.

The CDR3: CASSLGPGDIDGYTF. The CDR3 bases are TGTGCCAGCAGCTTAGGGCCGGGCGACATCGATGGCTACACCTTC. The gene calls are TRBV7-9 and TRBJ1-2; D uncertain. Germline CDR1 and CDR2: SEHNR and FQNEAQ (reference sequence). The CDR3 runs to 15 residues. Trimming left V 1 base short and J 6 bases short, with 15 bases between.